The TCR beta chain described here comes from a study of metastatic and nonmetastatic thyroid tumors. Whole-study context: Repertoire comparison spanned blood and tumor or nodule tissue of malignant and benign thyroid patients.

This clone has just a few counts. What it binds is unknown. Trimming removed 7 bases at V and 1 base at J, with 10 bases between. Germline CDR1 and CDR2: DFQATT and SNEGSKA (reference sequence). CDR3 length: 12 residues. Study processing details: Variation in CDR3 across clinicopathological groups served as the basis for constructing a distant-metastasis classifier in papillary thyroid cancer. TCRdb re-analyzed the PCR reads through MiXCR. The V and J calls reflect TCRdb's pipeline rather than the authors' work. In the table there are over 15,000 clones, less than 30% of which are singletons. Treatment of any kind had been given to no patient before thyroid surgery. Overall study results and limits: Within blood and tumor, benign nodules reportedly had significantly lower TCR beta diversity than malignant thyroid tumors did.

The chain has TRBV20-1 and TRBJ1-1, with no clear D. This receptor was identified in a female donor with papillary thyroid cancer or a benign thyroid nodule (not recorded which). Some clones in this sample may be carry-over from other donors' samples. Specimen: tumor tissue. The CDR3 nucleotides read TGCAGTGTATCTAGGGAGAACACTGAAGCTTTCTTT. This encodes CSVSRENTEAFF.